There are many counts of the clone carrying this TCR beta chain. Its specificity is unknown. From 5'RACE with constant-segment primers came TCR alpha and TCR beta cDNA libraries that carried sample barcodes and UMIs. TCRdb analysed the 5' RACE reads with MiXCR anew, one entry per CDR3 protein. Of 90,000 to 120,000 distinct CDR3 sequences in the sample, approximately 15% are singletons; the top ten hold about 39%. The source of the sample is a study of T-cell memory formation after mild COVID-19. Germline-derived CDR1 and CDR2 are LGHNA and YSLEER. The length of the CDR3 is 16 residues. The V gene lost 0 bases and the J gene lost 5 bases, with 13 bases spanning the gap. Broader study findings: Some clones that responded were present in memory (sampled pre-infection), which suggests cross-reactive memory joined.

Sequencing was performed on PBMCs or a T cell subset sorted from them (not recorded which). The gene calls are TRBV4-3 and TRBJ1-4; weak D call: TRBD1 (6 bases). The receptor comes from a man between 18 and 29 years old who had mild COVID-19 (a few samples of this study predate the infection). Cell type and time point are not known. As DNA, the CDR3 is TGCGCCAGCAGCCAAGATCGACAGGTCGGGAATGAAAAACTGTTTTTT. Its protein is CASSQDRQVGNEKLFF.